The table lists the clone carrying this T cell receptor (beta chain) with a count of one. The data belong to a study of technical replicates of blood from several donors. Measured with immunoSEQ multiplex PCR; TCRdb has only the in-frame clones, and not every one. This table has 75,000 or so clones, 85% to 95% appearing once. Sequencing used T cells isolated from PBMCs. The clonotype originates from a human donor in good health.

The CDR3 DNA reads as TGTGCCAGCAAATTGGACAGTAACCAAGAGACCCAGTACTTC. Translating it yields CASKLDSNQETQYF. V gene TRBV2 combines with J gene TRBJ2-5, with D tentatively TRBD1 (6 bases). The length of the CDR3 is 14 residues. Germline CDR1 SNHLY, CDR2 FYNNEI. The V and J ends lost 7 bases and 0 bases respectively, with 12 bases between them.